A single sample gave rise to the 16 T cell receptor beta chains below, sequenced in a study of cytomegalovirus exposure and HLA in healthy donors. PCR employed 60 Vbeta and 13 Jbeta primers. Some clones are missing from TCRdb's copy, which holds only in-frame ones; the method was immunoSEQ multiplex PCR. Of about 190,000 clones in the sample, over 70% were seen once. Sequences were obtained from PBMCs. These receptor sequences come from a man aged 35-49 years in good health and CMV-seropositive.

The chain recombines TRBV7-2 with TRBJ1-2, with unresolved D. The germline V gene has CDR1 SGHTA and CDR2 FQGNSA. The CDR3 runs 13 residues. Between the trimmed V and J ends, which lost 4 bases and 4 bases, there was a span of 10 bases. The CDR3 DNA is TGTGCCAGCAGCTCCTACGGGTTCTATGGCTACACCTTC. It encodes CASSSYGFYGYTF.

This clone was seen once. J is TRBJ2-1 and V is TRBV11-2, with unresolved D. Germline V gene data show CDR1 as SGHAT and CDR2 as FQNNGV. The V and J ends lost 1 base and 10 bases respectively, with 14 bases between them. CDR3 length: 14 residues. CDR3 in DNA: TGTGCCAGCAGCTTAGCTGGAGTAATGATCGAGCAGTTCTTC. This sequence encodes CASSLAGVMIEQFF.

The rearrangement uses TRBV10-3 and TRBJ2-3; possibly TRBD2 for D (6 bases). The CDR3 runs to 14 residues. Per the germline V gene, CDR1 is ENHRY and CDR2 is SYGVKD. The V gene lost 6 bases and the J gene lost 1 base, with 11 bases spanning the gap. The CDR3 sequence is CAIRNIAGTDTQYF. The CDR3 nucleotides are TGTGCCATCAGGAATATAGCGGGCACAGATACGCAGTATTTT.

The rearrangement links TRBV7-9 to TRBJ1-2; 9 bases align to TRBD1. CDR3 length: 16 amino acids. Germline-derived CDR1 and CDR2 are SEHNR and FQNEAQ (reference sequence). V trimming: 4 bases; J trimming: 4 bases; junction bases outside the gene matches: 10. CDR3 sequence: CASSSPTGGPFYGYTF. CDR3 DNA sequence: TGTGCCAGCAGCTCCCCCACAGGGGGCCCTTTCTATGGCTACACCTTC.

This clone was counted only a few times. The chain couples TRBV29-1 to TRBJ1-1; maybe TRBD1 (5 bases). CDR1 and CDR2 (germline): SQVTM, ANQGSEA. This CDR3 spans 14 amino acids. Trimming pared 8 bases from V and 1 base from J, leaving 17 bases between. CDR3 sequence: CSTKSGTSNTEAFF. The CDR3 DNA follows: TGCAGCACCAAGTCCGGGACTTCGAACACTGAAGCTTTCTTT.

The chain links TRBV10-2 to TRBJ1-2, with D unclear. The V gene's germline CDR1 is WSHSY and CDR2 SAAADI. V was shortened by 3 bases and J by 0 bases, with 11 bases between the two germline ends. This CDR3 has 15 residues. In DNA form, the CDR3 reads TGCGCCAGCAGTGATGAACAGAGTCCTAACTATGGCTACACCTTC. Translated: CASSDEQSPNYGYTF.

The rearrangement joins TRBV28 to TRBJ1-1, with D tentatively TRBD1 (6 bases). Per germline, CDR1 MDHEN and CDR2 SYDVKM. The length of the CDR3 is 12 residues. V lost 6 bases and J 3 bases, leaving 8 bases between the germline ends. The CDR3 reads CASRDRYTEAFF. The CDR3 nucleotides read TGTGCCAGCAGGGACAGATACACTGAAGCTTTCTTT.

The gene calls are TRBV6-5 and TRBJ2-5; 11 bases agree with TRBD2. The end of the DNA aligns better with TRBJ2-7, so the J call may be wrong. The V gene's germline CDR1 is MNHEY and CDR2 SVGAGI. This CDR3 contains 13 residues. In DNA, the CDR3 is TGTGCCAGCAGATCTAGCGGGAGGTACGAGCAGTACTTC. Encoded protein: CASRSSGRYEQYF.

There are a few counts of this clone. J is TRBJ2-7 and V is TRBV28, with 7 nucleotides matching TRBD1. The CDR3 length is 13 residues. V shed 2 bases, J shed 2 bases, and the junction held 0 bases outside the gene matches. The germline V gene has CDR1 MDHEN and CDR2 SYDVKM. CDR3 coding DNA: TGTGCCAGCAGTTTACAGGGGGCCTACGAGCAGTACTTC. Its protein is CASSLQGAYEQYF.

The chain recombines TRBV5-1 with TRBJ2-7, with a possible D match to TRBD2 (6 bases). Germline V gives CDR1 SGHRS, CDR2 YFSETQ. V dropped 4 bases and J dropped 2 bases, with 13 bases sitting between them. The CDR3 is 14 amino acids. The CDR3, as DNA: TGCGCCAGCAGCGGGGGGACCGGCCCCTACGAGCAGTACTTC. Translated: CASSGGTGPYEQYF.

This clone was seen just once. The rearrangement links TRBV5-1 to TRBJ2-2, with TRBD2 matching over 7 bases. Germline V gene sequence: CDR1 SGHRS, CDR2 YFSETQ. V lost 2 bases, J lost 4 bases, and 2 bases stayed unmatched. The CDR3 length is 14 residues. The CDR3 DNA sequence: TGCGCCAGCAGCTTTGGACTAGTCACCGGGGAGCTGTTTTTT. It yields the protein CASSFGLVTGELFF.

The genes are TRBV5-1 and TRBJ2-1; a possible D gene is TRBD2 (6 bases). This CDR3 is 14 amino acids long. Deletions cut 5 bases from V and 8 bases from J, with 17 bases between. In germline, CDR1 is SGHRS, CDR2 YFSETQ. The CDR3 nucleotides read TGCGCCAGCAGTGTGGCTAGCGAGTCCCATGAGCAGTTCTTC. Translated, it gives CASSVASESHEQFF.

The V gene is TRBV9, the J gene TRBJ2-3; 7 bases are shared with TRBD1. Trimming took 1 base from V and 6 from J; bases not matched to a gene: 8. The CDR3 runs to 15 residues. CDR1 is SGDLS, CDR2 YYNGEE, per germline. Here the CDR3 reads CASSVTSKGADTQYF. The CDR3 nucleotides are TGTGCCAGCAGCGTAACGAGCAAGGGGGCGGATACGCAGTATTTT.

V gene TRBV19 combines with J gene TRBJ2-1; 8 nucleotides agree with TRBD2. The trim removed 2 bases at V and 9 bases at J, leaving 6 bases unmatched. CDR1 is LNHDA and CDR2 is SQIVND in the germline V gene (reference sequence). The CDR3 is 14 amino acids. In DNA, the CDR3 is TGTGCCAGTAGTATATCGGGAGGGCTAATTGAGCAGTTCTTC. It encodes CASSISGGLIEQFF.

The chain combines TRBV6-6 with TRBJ1-3; D is unresolved. Germline V CDR1 and CDR2: MNHNY, SVGAGI (reference sequence). The CDR3 sequence is 14 residues long. Trimming removed 2 bases from V and 2 bases from J, with 7 bases in between. This chain's CDR3 is CASSYEGTGNTIYF. The CDR3 DNA follows: TGTGCCAGCAGTTACGAGGGTACTGGAAACACCATATATTTT.

V usage is TRBV20-1 and J usage is TRBJ2-1; maybe TRBD1 (5 bases). The length of the CDR3 is 10 residues. The germline V gene encodes CDR1 DFQATT and CDR2 SNEGSKA (reference sequence). Deletions cut 5 bases from V and 7 bases from J, with 6 bases between. The CDR3 sequence: CSAHRNEQFF. In nucleotides, the CDR3 is TGCAGTGCTCACAGGAATGAGCAGTTCTTC.